Listed below are T cell receptor beta chains from one sample, sequenced in a study of CD8+CD57+ T cells in acquired aplastic anemia. Via MiXCR, TCRdb re-called the reads, giving one row per CDR3 protein. This sample has tens of thousands of distinct CDR3 sequences, with roughly three fifths found just once. What was sequenced was sorted CD4+, CD8+, or CD8+CD57+ T cells (not recorded which) from PBMCs. The origin of the receptors is a human donor with aplastic anemia. Each CDR3 is given with its conserved first and last residue. D genes are given only for firm matches. Where a row states a size, it is once, few, many or the class of an expanded clone; other rows omit it.

V gene,clone size,D gene,J gene,CDR3 protein,CDR3 DNA
TRBV29-1,.,.,TRBJ2-2,CSVERGANTGELFF,TGCAGCGTTGAGCGTGGCGCGAACACCGGGGAGCTGTTTTTT
TRBV29-1,few,.,TRBJ1-1,CSVLDGEAFF,TGCAGCGTTTTGGACGGTGAAGCTTTCTTT
TRBV24-1,.,TRBD1,TRBJ2-7,CATSGRTGGGEQYF,TGTGCCACCAGTGGTAGGACAGGGGGCGGCGAGCAGTACTTC
TRBV11-1,many,TRBD2,TRBJ2-3,CASSVERGTDTQYF,TGTGCCAGCAGCGTCGAGCGGGGTACCGATACGCAGTATTTT
TRBV7-8,.,.,TRBJ2-1,CASSLPGEFYNEQFF,TGTGCCAGCAGCCTACCCGGGGAATTCTACAATGAGCAGTTCTTC
TRBV19,many,TRBD1,TRBJ1-2,CASSIPIRDRGIYGYTF,TGTGCCAGTAGTATCCCCATCCGGGACAGGGGGATCTATGGCTACACCTTC
TRBV7-2,.,.,TRBJ2-3,CASSSISTQYF,TGTGCCAGCAGCTCCATTTCGACGCAGTATTTT
TRBV7-2,.,TRBD1,TRBJ1-5,CASSLTGTQPQHF,TGTGCCAGCAGCTTGACAGGGACACAGCCCCAGCATTTT
TRBV2,.,.,TRBJ1-2,CASSFAGLNYGYTF,TGTGCCAGCAGTTTCGCGGGACTGAACTATGGCTACACCTTC
TRBV10-3,many,.,TRBJ2-7,CAISGPGTPYEQYF,TGTGCCATCAGTGGACCCGGGACTCCCTACGAGCAGTACTTC
TRBV9,many,.,TRBJ1-2,CASSTNQGKESYTF,TGTGCCAGCAGCACAAATCAGGGAAAGGAGAGCTACACCTTC
TRBV10-3,.,TRBD1,TRBJ1-1,CAISEWDRGGNTEAFF,TGTGCCATCAGTGAGTGGGACAGGGGAGGAAACACTGAAGCTTTCTTT
TRBV11-1,.,.,TRBJ2-7,CASSSGRGLYEQYF,TGTGCCAGCAGTTCCGGCCGGGGGTTGTACGAGCAGTACTTC
TRBV29-1,.,.,TRBJ1-5,CSVEEGGEAQHF,TGCAGCGTTGAAGAGGGAGGGGAGGCCCAGCATTTT
TRBV19,many,.,TRBJ1-6,CASSRESSYNSPLHF,TGTGCCAGTAGTAGGGAGAGCTCCTATAATTCACCCCTCCACTTT
TRBV15,.,TRBD1,TRBJ1-5,CATSRDGDRGGNQPQHF,TGTGCCACCAGCAGAGATGGTGACAGGGGTGGCAATCAGCCCCAGCATTTT
TRBV6-1,.,.,TRBJ2-6,CASLVSGANVLTF,TGTGCCAGCCTGGTCTCTGGGGCCAACGTCCTGACTTTC
TRBV2,.,.,TRBJ1-2,CASSDVGKSYTF,TGTGCCAGCAGTGATGTGGGAAAGAGCTACACCTTC
TRBV3-1,.,.,TRBJ2-1,CASSQRAGAGYNEQFF,TGTGCCAGCAGCCAAAGAGCAGGGGCCGGATACAATGAGCAGTTCTTC
TRBV24-1,.,.,TRBJ2-7,CATSTGIEQYF,TGTGCCACCAGTACAGGGATCGAGCAGTACTTC
TRBV7-2,.,.,TRBJ2-7,CASSRRPSYEQYF,TGTGCCAGCAGCCGACGACCCTCCTACGAGCAGTACTTC
TRBV29-1,.,.,TRBJ2-3,CSVVGGVTDTQYF,TGCAGCGTTGTCGGGGGAGTTACAGATACGCAGTATTTT
TRBV20-1,few,.,TRBJ1-2,CSARDPQSANYGYTF,TGCAGTGCTAGAGATCCCCAGAGTGCTAACTATGGCTACACCTTC
TRBV19,.,TRBD2,TRBJ2-1,CASTTGTSGGKGEQFF,TGTGCCAGTACTACTGGGACTAGCGGGGGGAAGGGGGAGCAGTTCTTC
TRBV20-1,few,.,TRBJ2-1,CSLGRLEQFF,TGCAGTTTAGGAAGGCTCGAGCAGTTCTTC
TRBV2,.,.,TRBJ1-1,CASAVGNTEAFF,TGTGCCAGCGCCGTGGGGAACACTGAAGCTTTCTTT
TRBV7-7,few,.,TRBJ2-1,CASSRAASNEQFF,TGTGCCAGCAGTCGAGCGGCCTCCAATGAGCAGTTCTTC
TRBV15,.,.,TRBJ2-5,CATTAGTQETQYF,TGTGCCACCACCGCGGGGACGCAAGAGACCCAGTACTTC
TRBV20-1,once,TRBD2,TRBJ2-5,CSARRTSGETQYF,TGCAGTGCTAGAAGAACTAGCGGAGAGACCCAGTACTTC
TRBV27,many,TRBD1,TRBJ2-7,CASRTGYYEQYF,TGTGCCAGCAGGACAGGGTACTACGAGCAGTACTTC
TRBV24-1,few,.,TRBJ2-2,CATSDLFETSGELFF,TGTGCCACCAGTGATTTGTTCGAGACATCCGGGGAGCTGTTTTTT
TRBV7-8,.,.,TRBJ2-3,CASSLGGRNTDTQYF,TGTGCCAGCAGCCTCGGGGGACGGAACACAGATACGCAGTATTTT
TRBV10-3,many,.,TRBJ1-4,CATQDRLNEKLFF,TGTGCCACCCAAGACAGGCTTAATGAAAAACTGTTTTTT
TRBV7-9,few,.,TRBJ2-1,CASSSGAGGEQFF,TGTGCCAGCAGCTCGGGGGCTGGGGGTGAGCAGTTCTTC
TRBV7-3,.,.,TRBJ1-2,CASGQGNDGYTF,TGTGCCAGCGGGCAGGGGAATGATGGCTACACCTTC
TRBV7-8,many,.,TRBJ2-2,CASSLGGFSGELFF,TGTGCCAGCAGCTTAGGCGGGTTTTCCGGGGAGCTGTTTTTT
TRBV7-8,.,.,TRBJ1-1,CASSLSRLNTEAFF,TGTGCCAGCAGCCTTTCCCGGCTGAACACTGAAGCTTTCTTT
TRBV7-2,.,.,TRBJ2-4,CASSLAGGDIQYF,TGTGCCAGCAGCTTAGCGGGCGGGGACATTCAGTACTTC
TRBV18,.,TRBD1,TRBJ2-7,CASSPELGQGSYEQYF,TGTGCCAGCTCACCAGAGCTGGGACAGGGGAGCTACGAGCAGTACTTC
TRBV7-9,.,TRBD1,TRBJ1-2,CASSTGTGGTYGYTF,TGTGCCAGCAGCACCGGGACAGGGGGGACTTATGGCTACACCTTC
TRBV15,.,.,TRBJ2-3,CATSSGSTDTQYF,TGTGCCACCAGCAGCGGGAGCACAGATACGCAGTATTTT
TRBV15,.,.,TRBJ1-4,CATSRGPGINEKLFF,TGTGCCACCAGCAGAGGGCCGGGAATTAATGAAAAACTGTTTTTT
TRBV7-8,few,.,TRBJ2-5,CASIDRQTPRGTQYF,TGTGCCAGCATCGACCGACAGACACCTCGGGGGACCCAGTACTTC
TRBV11-2,.,.,TRBJ2-1,CASSPKGSQGGHNEQFF,TGTGCCAGCAGCCCCAAGGGGTCTCAAGGCGGGCACAATGAGCAGTTCTTC
TRBV2,.,TRBD2,TRBJ2-7,CASSGGGGDEQYF,TGTGCCAGCAGTGGTGGCGGGGGGGACGAGCAGTACTTC
TRBV24-1,.,.,TRBJ2-1,CATSDGGLKYNEQFF,TGTGCCACCAGTGACGGGGGCTTGAAGTACAATGAGCAGTTCTTC
TRBV11-1,.,TRBD2,TRBJ2-1,CASSLGGSHNEQFF,TGTGCCAGCAGCTTGGGCGGGAGCCACAATGAGCAGTTCTTC
TRBV7-6,many,.,TRBJ1-1,CASSLAGGENEAFF,TGTGCCAGCAGCTTAGCAGGGGGGGAGAATGAAGCTTTCTTT
TRBV20-1,.,.,TRBJ2-7,CSAMRSSYEQYF,TGCAGTGCTATGCGTAGCTCCTACGAGCAGTACTTC